Listed below are T cell receptor beta chains from one sample, sequenced in a study of blood T cell repertoires in COVID-19. Libraries were prepared by immunoSEQ multiplex PCR; TCRdb keeps only in-frame clonotypes and omits some of them. Among about 160,000 clones listed, more than 90% were seen once. Sequenced sample: peripheral blood. The receptors were gathered from a man in his sixties with active or convalescent COVID-19. CDR3s leave out the opening cysteine and the closing phenylalanine or tryptophan. Size values are once, few and many counts, or a class for expanded clones, and some rows have none.

TRBV5-6	.	ASSSAGTSGPYVYEQY
TRBV4-1	.	ASSQERQGKNIQY
TRBV7-2	.	ASSPWQGEAF
TRBV2	many	ARSGQVGYEQF
TRBV18	.	ASSPPRLLGYNEQF
TRBV6-4	.	ASASTQGRYGYT
TRBV15	.	ATSNPTTTGYNEQF
TRBV5-5	once	ASSFFPGLGRGNEQF
TRBV4-1	few	ASSQFGGSQPQH
TRBV10-2	.	ASRALVEGAGNQPQH
TRBV11-2	.	ASSLVGGRGQDTQY
TRBV7-9	.	ASSPRGGSGSPADTQY
TRBV10-3	few	ATQITAGREQY
TRBV18	.	ATMTVSGNTIY
TRBV9	few	ASSVGQTSSYNSPLH
TRBV7-2	.	ASSLLGGTGELF
TRBV6-5	once	ASRVQGTGQPQH
TRBV5-1	.	ASSRDLVTGGRDTEAF
TRBV3-1/TRBV3-2	.	ASSQLIRQGRTVGNTEAF
TRBV5-6	.	ASSPSAGGPGNEQF
TRBV6-6	.	ASSYSGGQETQY
TRBV12-3/TRBV12-4	.	ASSRNAQYGYT
TRBV5-4	.	ASRIETGGPYEQY
TRBV7-8	.	ASSLDGSYGYT
TRBV10-3	.	AISETTGDGYT
TRBV2	once	ASSEQQVHQPQH
TRBV11-2	once	ASSQAQGLYGYT
TRBV6-1	.	ASSATSGGHSYEQY
TRBV6-5	.	ASSLGQAYPTGELF
TRBV7-9	.	ASSFGGAANEKLF
TRBV3-1/TRBV3-2	.	ASSQDSTASGGLF
TRBV5-1	.	ASRFGLAGGTDTQY
TRBV12-5	.	ASGAGFSYNEQF
TRBV5-8	few	ASSRSTAPGQPQH
TRBV27	.	ASSFSGAGELF
TRBV5-1	.	ASSRGLAGVNEQF
TRBV19	once	ASSTRQPSYEQY
TRBV18	.	ASSSDWVGNEKLF
TRBV27	few	ASSPGTGGFYGYT
TRBV7-9	.	ASSLDGGFTEAF
TRBV19	.	ASSFGGTENEQF
TRBV4-1	.	ASGLDRGSYNEQF
TRBV12-3/TRBV12-4	.	ASSLYQETQY
TRBV29-1	.	SVQGTANTEAF
TRBV18	.	ASSSDRGLGYGYT
TRBV12-3/TRBV12-4	.	ASRLTGEYGYT
TRBV15	.	ATSYLGGSTYGYT